The 4 T cell receptor beta chains listed next were all sequenced from one sample in a study of T cell repertoires in cytomegalovirus infection. TCRdb used MiXCR to reprocess the reads, holding one entry per CDR3 protein. The sample carries roughly 500,000 distinct CDR3 sequences, 30% to 40% recorded once. These receptors are not linked to any known antigen. The starting material was cultured PBMCs, obtained from culture after CMV antigen stimulation. These receptor sequences come from a human donor in good health (CMV status not recorded). Some clones in this sample may be carry-over from other donors' samples.

This clonotype showed up just once. The chain joins TRBV12-5 to TRBJ2-7; D gene ambiguous. V dropped 1 base and J dropped 2 bases, with 3 bases sitting between them. This CDR3 spans 12 amino acids. CDR1 is LGHNT and CDR2 is FRNRAP in the germline V gene. CDR3 nucleotides: TGTGCTAGTGGTTTGGGCCCCTACGAGCAGTACTTC. It translates to CASGLGPYEQYF.

This clonotype was counted between two and nine times. The chain has TRBV6-5 and TRBJ2-7; D is unresolved. The V gene's germline CDR1 is MNHEY and CDR2 SVGAGI. This CDR3 region has 14 residues. Trimming left V 7 bases short and J 2 bases short, with 15 bases between. CDR3 coding DNA: TGTGCCAGCATGGAAGGGTCGACAACCTACGAGCAGTACTTC. Translated: CASMEGSTTYEQYF.

The chain combines TRBV19 with TRBJ2-1; D possibly uses TRBD1 or TRBD2 (5 bases each). V lost 5 bases and J 0 bases, leaving 14 bases between the germline ends. Germline CDR1 is LNHDA and CDR2 is SQIVND (reference sequence). The CDR3 contains 16 residues. DNA of the CDR3: TGTGCCAGTAGTTTTCTCGGGACCAGCTCCTACAATGAGCAGTTCTTC. It codes for CASSFLGTSSYNEQFF.

V and J are TRBV6-5 and TRBJ1-1, with TRBD1 matching over 7 bases. After removal of 2 bases from V and 2 bases from J, the junction contained 8 bases not matched to a gene. The CDR3 covers 16 residues. CDR1 is MNHEY, CDR2 SVGAGI, per germline. CDR3 protein: CASSYNPGTANTEAFF. The CDR3 coding sequence is TGTGCCAGCAGTTACAATCCCGGGACAGCCAACACTGAAGCTTTCTTT.